This TCR beta chain was obtained from a study of blood T cell repertoires in COVID-19. Germline CDR1 is MNHEY and CDR2 is SMNVEV (reference sequence). The CDR3 length is 15 residues. Trimming left V 4 bases short and J 1 base short, with 13 bases between. Recovered status applied to Cohort 3 donors who had two consecutive negative PCRs. It also applied to those with clearance or with symptom resolution. TCRdb's copy holds only in-frame clones and misses some; the assay was immunoSEQ multiplex PCR. The data hold about 130,000 clones, with approximately 78% observed a single time. The rearrangement joins TRBV27 to TRBJ1-2; no clear D gene. Sequenced: PBMCs or T cells enriched from blood (not recorded which). The source of this sequence is a woman in her 50s who had recovered from COVID-19. Written as DNA, the CDR3 is TGTGCCAGCAGTTCGGAACCGGGTGATAACTATGGCTACACCTTC. Encoded protein: CASSSEPGDNYGYTF.